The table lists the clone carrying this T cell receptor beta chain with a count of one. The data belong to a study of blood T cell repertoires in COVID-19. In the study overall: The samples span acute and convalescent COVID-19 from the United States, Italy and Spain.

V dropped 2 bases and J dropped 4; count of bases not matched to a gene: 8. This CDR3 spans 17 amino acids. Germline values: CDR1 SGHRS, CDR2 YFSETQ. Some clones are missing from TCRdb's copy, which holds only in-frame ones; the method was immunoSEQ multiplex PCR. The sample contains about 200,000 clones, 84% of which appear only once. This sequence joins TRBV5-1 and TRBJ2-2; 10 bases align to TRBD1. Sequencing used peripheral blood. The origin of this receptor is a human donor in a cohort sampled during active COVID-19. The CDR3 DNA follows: TGCGCCAGCAGCTTTTGGGGACAGGGGACGCGCACCGGGGAGCTGTTTTTT. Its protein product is CASSFWGQGTRTGELFF.